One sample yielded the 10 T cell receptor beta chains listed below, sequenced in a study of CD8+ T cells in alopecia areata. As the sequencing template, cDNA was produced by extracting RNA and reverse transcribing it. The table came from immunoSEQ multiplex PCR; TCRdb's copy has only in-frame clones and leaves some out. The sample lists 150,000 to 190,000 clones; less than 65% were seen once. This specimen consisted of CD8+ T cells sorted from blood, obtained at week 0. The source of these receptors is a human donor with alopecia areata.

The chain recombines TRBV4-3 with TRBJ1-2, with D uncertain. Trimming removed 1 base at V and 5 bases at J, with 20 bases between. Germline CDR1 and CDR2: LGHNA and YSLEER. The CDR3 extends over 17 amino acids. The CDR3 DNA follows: TGCGCCAGCAGCCAAGTCGGCTCCTCAAGGAGGGAATATGGCTACACCTTC. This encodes CASSQVGSSRREYGYTF.

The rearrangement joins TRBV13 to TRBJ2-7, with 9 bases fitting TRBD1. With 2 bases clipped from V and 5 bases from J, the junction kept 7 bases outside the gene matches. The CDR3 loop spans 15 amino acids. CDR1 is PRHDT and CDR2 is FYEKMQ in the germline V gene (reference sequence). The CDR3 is CASSLKRDRDHEQYF. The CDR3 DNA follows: TGTGCCAGCAGCTTAAAGCGGGACAGGGACCACGAGCAGTACTTC.

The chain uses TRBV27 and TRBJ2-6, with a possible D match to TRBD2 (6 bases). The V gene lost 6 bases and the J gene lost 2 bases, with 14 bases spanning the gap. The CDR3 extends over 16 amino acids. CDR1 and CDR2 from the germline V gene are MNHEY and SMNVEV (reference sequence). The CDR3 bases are TGTGCCAGCAGCCTCACCGGGGAGGCTGGGGCCAACGTCCTGACTTTC. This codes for CASSLTGEAGANVLTF.

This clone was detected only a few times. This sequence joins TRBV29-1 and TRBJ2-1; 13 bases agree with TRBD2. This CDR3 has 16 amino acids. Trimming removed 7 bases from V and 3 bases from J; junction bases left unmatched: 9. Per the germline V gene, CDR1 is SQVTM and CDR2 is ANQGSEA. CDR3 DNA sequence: TGCAGCGCTGCCCGGACTAGCGGGGGTTACTACAATGAGCAGTTCTTC. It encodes CSAARTSGGYYNEQFF.

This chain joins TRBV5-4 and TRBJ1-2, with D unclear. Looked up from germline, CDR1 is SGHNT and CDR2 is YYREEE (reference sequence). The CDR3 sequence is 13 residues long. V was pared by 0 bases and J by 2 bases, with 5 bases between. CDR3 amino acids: CASSLGVNYGYTF. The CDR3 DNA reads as TGTGCCAGCAGCTTGGGGGTGAACTATGGCTACACCTTC.

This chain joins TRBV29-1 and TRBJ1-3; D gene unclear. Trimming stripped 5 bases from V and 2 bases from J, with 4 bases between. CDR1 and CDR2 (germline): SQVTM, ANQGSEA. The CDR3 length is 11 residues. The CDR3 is CSVWTGNTIYF. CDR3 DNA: TGCAGCGTTTGGACTGGAAACACCATATATTTT.

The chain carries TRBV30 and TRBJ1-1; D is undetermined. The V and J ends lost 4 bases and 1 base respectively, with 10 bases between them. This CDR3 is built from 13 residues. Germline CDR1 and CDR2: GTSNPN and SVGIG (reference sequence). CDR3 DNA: TGTGCCTGGAATGAGGGCGCGAACACTGAAGCTTTCTTT. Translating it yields CAWNEGANTEAFF.

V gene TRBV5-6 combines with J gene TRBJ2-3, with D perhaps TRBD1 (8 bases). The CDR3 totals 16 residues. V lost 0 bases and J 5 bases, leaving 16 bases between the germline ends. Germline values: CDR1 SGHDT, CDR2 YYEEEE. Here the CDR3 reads CASSLEQGGRVDTQYF. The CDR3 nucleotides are TGTGCCAGCAGCTTGGAACAGGGGGGGCGTGTAGATACGCAGTATTTT.

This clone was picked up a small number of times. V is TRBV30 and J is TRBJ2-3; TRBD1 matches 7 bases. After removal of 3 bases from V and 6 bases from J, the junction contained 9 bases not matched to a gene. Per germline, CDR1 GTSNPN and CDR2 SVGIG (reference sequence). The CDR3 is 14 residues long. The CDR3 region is CAWSDPTTGDTQYF. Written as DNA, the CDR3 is TGTGCCTGGAGCGATCCTACGACAGGGGATACGCAGTATTTT. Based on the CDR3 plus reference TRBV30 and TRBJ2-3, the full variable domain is SQTIHQWPATLVQPVGSPLSLECTVEGTSNPNLYWYRQAAGRGLQLLFYSVGIGQISSEVPQNLSASRPQDRQFILSSKKLLLSDSGFYLCAWSDPTTGDTQYFGPGTRLTVL.

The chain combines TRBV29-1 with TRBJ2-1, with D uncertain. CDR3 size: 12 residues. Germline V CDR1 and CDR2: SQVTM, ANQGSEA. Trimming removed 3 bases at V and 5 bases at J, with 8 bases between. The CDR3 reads CSVDSGHNEQFF. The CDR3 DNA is TGCAGCGTTGACAGTGGTCACAATGAGCAGTTCTTC.